The sequence of this T cell receptor beta chain was determined in a study of monozygotic twins with inflammatory bowel disease. Study observations and caveats: Among IBD patients, TCRbeta diversity (inverse Simpson) was lower than in healthy co-twins.

Regarding this clonotype: Its antigen remains unknown.

Researchers collected 2 to 2.5 ml of blood per donor. This CDR3 is built from 15 residues. Germline-derived CDR1 and CDR2 are SGDLS and YYNGEE. Template switching introduced UMIs that contain a 6-nucleotide sample barcode. For each CDR3 protein, TCRdb gives one entry from its re-call of the 5' RACE reads, without DNA. This sample's clone table lists some 440,000 distinct CDR3 sequences. The rearrangement links TRBV9 to TRBJ1-1. What was sequenced was blood. The receptor comes from a human donor with ulcerative colitis or Crohn's disease, or a healthy co-twin of an affected twin (not recorded which). The CDR3: CASSVVYGKNTEAFF.